Sequencing of this T cell receptor (beta chain) was carried out in a study of T-cell memory formation after mild COVID-19 (dated by TCRdb to the early 2020s). General notes on the study: TCR sequence clusters from the two donors were found to be largely donor specific. Longitudinal TCRalpha and TCRbeta repertoire sequencing tracked T-cell clones expanding and contracting after mild COVID-19 in a couple of donors. The cohort was made up of two young adult volunteers, one female and one male, who were previously healthy. Results the study describes overall, beyond this receptor: Contracting CD4+ clones appeared mostly in the CM and EM memory subsets, whereas CD8+ clones were enriched in EMRA. Only two mild cases were covered in the study, and larger cohorts including severe cases with pre-infection samples were considered necessary. Some responding clones were detected in pre-infection memory, suggesting pre-existing cross-reactive memory T cells joined the SARS-CoV-2 response. SARS-CoV-2 specificity of the second-wave clones peaking on day 37 was not confirmed. Clones that contracted from day 15 to 85 showed balanced CD4/CD8 phenotypes, whereas a second wave of clones that expanded from day 15 to 37 leaned towards CD4+.

PBMCs were isolated by Ficoll-Paque density gradient centrifugation. Sequencer: Illumina NovaSeq 6000. cDNA libraries for TCRalpha and TCRbeta were prepared by 5'RACE using constant-segment primers, with sample barcodes and unique molecular identifiers added. Trizol reagent was used to extract RNA from every sample. Amplification of the libraries took two PCR steps, and the second step added a second sample barcode plus Illumina TruSeq adapters. Libraries were sequenced on an Illumina NovaSeq with 2 x 150 bp paired-end reads. The authors processed their data as follows. The reads were demultiplexed and collapsed into UMI-guided consensus sequences using migec v1.2.7. Using mixcr v2.1.11, the UMI consensuses were aligned to TRA and TRB V and J templates and assembled into clonotypes. A clonotype was counted as expanded or contracted only if both edgeR and NoisET called the change significant, with noise models trained on biological replicates. edgeR calls used a false discovery rate-adjusted p below 0.01 and a log2 fold-change threshold of 1. As an exploratory analysis of dynamics, max-normalized trajectories of the 1000 most abundant clonotypes were examined by PCA with hierarchical clustering. Separately sequenced CD4+ and CD8+ repertoires were used to assign a CD4 or CD8 phenotype to each responding clone. Clones were called with MiXCR by TCRdb after fastp trimmed the public reads at Q25, and only in-frame beta chains were retained. Identical CDR3 proteins give one entry, which carries the most common genes and DNA. TCRdb's processing, not the authors', yielded these V and J calls. The sample includes approximately 570,000 distinct CDR3 sequences, with about 20% observed a single time. The ten top clones hold more than 10% of the sample.

Points on this clonotype: The clone's antigen remains unknown. Base qualities are not recorded, but no much larger clone differs from it by a single base.

Sequenced sample: PBMCs or a T cell subset sorted from them (not recorded which). The origin of this receptor is an adult woman who had mild COVID-19 (a few samples of this study predate the infection). The sample titles of this study are shuffled in the database, so cell type and time point are left out; the donor was told from shared clones.

The encoded CDR3 is CASSYRTESYEQYF. The DNA reads as follows: TGCGCCAGCAGCTATCGGACTGAATCCTACGAGCAGTACTTC. Rearrangement joined TRBV5-1 to TRBJ2-7; TRBD2 is a possible D gene, resting on 5 matching bases. CDR1 and CDR2 are drawn from the germline V gene: SGHRS, YFSETQ. Deletion took 3 bases off V and 1 base off J, with a span of 11 bases between the germline ends. Taken from cysteine to phenylalanine, the CDR3 has 14 residues. Solely the CDR3 DNA is kept, with 42 bases framed from the first base.